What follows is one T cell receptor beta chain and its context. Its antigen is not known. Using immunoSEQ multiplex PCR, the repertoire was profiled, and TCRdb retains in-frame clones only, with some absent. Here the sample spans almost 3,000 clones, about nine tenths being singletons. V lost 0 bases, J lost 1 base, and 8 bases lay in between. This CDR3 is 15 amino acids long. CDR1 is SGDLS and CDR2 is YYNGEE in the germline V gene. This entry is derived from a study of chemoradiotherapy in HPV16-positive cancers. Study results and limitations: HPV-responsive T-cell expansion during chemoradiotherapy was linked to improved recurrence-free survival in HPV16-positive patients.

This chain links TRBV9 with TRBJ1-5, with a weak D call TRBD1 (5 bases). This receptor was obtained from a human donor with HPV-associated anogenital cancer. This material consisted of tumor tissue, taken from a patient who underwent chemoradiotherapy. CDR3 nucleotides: TGTGCCAGCAGCGTAGACGGGGGAAGCAATCAGCCCCAGCATTTT. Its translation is CASSVDGGSNQPQHF. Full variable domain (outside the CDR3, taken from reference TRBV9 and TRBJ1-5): DSGVTQTPKHLITATGQRVTLRCSPRSGDLSVYWYQQSLDQGLQFLIQYYNGEERAKGNILERFSAQQFPDLHSELNLSSLELGDSALYFCASSVDGGSNQPQHFGDGTRLSIL.